A selection of T cell receptor beta chains follows, all from one sample in a study of cytomegalovirus exposure and HLA in healthy donors. The method was immunoSEQ multiplex PCR; TCRdb's version includes in-frame clones alone and lacks a portion of them. The table has around 94,000 clones, approximately 77% seen once; the top ten hold around 9.6%. Sequences were obtained from PBMCs. The receptors were gathered from a male donor in good health and CMV-seropositive. Each CDR3 is given without its conserved first and last residue. Each record gives: V gene, J gene, CDR3 protein.

V gene: TRBV7-3
J gene: TRBJ1-1
CDR3 protein: ASRRGEGTEAF

V gene: TRBV29-1
J gene: TRBJ2-1
CDR3 protein: SVRGHVSNEQF

V gene: TRBV7-3
J gene: TRBJ2-5
CDR3 protein: ASSLGLAGGETQY

V gene: TRBV6-1
J gene: TRBJ2-5
CDR3 protein: ASGPGGPGTQY

V gene: TRBV29-1
J gene: TRBJ2-3
CDR3 protein: SVEDRTGATDTQY

V gene: TRBV19
J gene: TRBJ1-2
CDR3 protein: ASSPTVSYGYT

V gene: TRBV5-4
J gene: TRBJ2-5
CDR3 protein: ASSLTSAETQY

V gene: TRBV2
J gene: TRBJ2-7
CDR3 protein: ASSEALAGVYEQY

V gene: TRBV7-2
J gene: TRBJ1-5
CDR3 protein: ASSPGQGNQPQH

V gene: TRBV7-2
J gene: TRBJ2-5
CDR3 protein: ASSLERLAGLKY

V gene: TRBV5-1
J gene: TRBJ1-2
CDR3 protein: ASSLSPTGLTRGYT

V gene: TRBV11-2
J gene: TRBJ2-3
CDR3 protein: ASSLAGTSGTDTQY

V gene: TRBV7-9
J gene: TRBJ1-1
CDR3 protein: SSSLVPQGAGSTEAF

V gene: TRBV23-1
J gene: TRBJ2-3
CDR3 protein: ASSQSGTGTPSTDTQY

V gene: TRBV27
J gene: TRBJ2-3
CDR3 protein: ASSHSGFSTDTQY

V gene: TRBV10-3
J gene: TRBJ2-1
CDR3 protein: AISEATDEQF

V gene: TRBV9
J gene: TRBJ2-1
CDR3 protein: ASSVGGEPSVDEQF

V gene: TRBV7-2
J gene: TRBJ2-5
CDR3 protein: ASRPQNRGREQY

V gene: TRBV10-1
J gene: TRBJ1-2
CDR3 protein: ASSNQPLAQGSHYGYT

V gene: TRBV5-3
J gene: TRBJ2-2
CDR3 protein: ARSSLGQERTGELF

V gene: TRBV7-3
J gene: TRBJ2-1
CDR3 protein: ASSMTLAGVGNEQF

V gene: TRBV4-1
J gene: TRBJ1-2
CDR3 protein: ASSQDRTGNYGYT

V gene: TRBV7-9
J gene: TRBJ2-7
CDR3 protein: ASSLPRGGIYEQY

V gene: TRBV2
J gene: TRBJ2-6
CDR3 protein: ASTGQLPNVLT

V gene: TRBV6-1
J gene: TRBJ1-2
CDR3 protein: ASSEAMYGQNYGYT

V gene: TRBV29-1
J gene: TRBJ1-6
CDR3 protein: SVAGQGGSPLH

V gene: TRBV28
J gene: TRBJ2-6
CDR3 protein: ASMGGRAGANVLT

V gene: TRBV6-6
J gene: TRBJ1-5
CDR3 protein: ASRTSYSNQPQH